The sequence of this T cell receptor beta chain was determined in a study of identical twins. Each donor (without exception) was a healthy Caucasian. A few counts support this clonotype. Its specificity is unknown. Each CDR3 protein gets one entry after TCRdb re-called the 5' RACE reads with MiXCR. The table lists under 900,000 distinct CDR3 sequences, 9% to 15% of them singletons. Study outcomes and limitations: Clonotypes of the beta chain that were abundant in cord blood carried fewer insertions (memory repertoires showed none). Models underestimated out-of-frame TCR alpha sharing in monozygotic twins.

These records were also assigned to another study, of yellow fever vaccine responses in identical twins. That report adds: Reportedly, the response of twins' T cells to the vaccine seemed partly convergent, partly personalized.

Sequencing was carried out using PBMCs. This TCR was recovered from a young woman in good health.

CDR3 residues: CASSGQWKETQYF. CDR3 nucleotides: TGCGCCAGCAGTGGACAATGGAAAGAGACCCAGTACTTC. V is TRBV5-1 and J is TRBJ2-5, with D perhaps matching TRBD1 (5 bases). V was clipped by 5 bases and J by 3 bases, with 11 bases between them. The CDR3 sequence is 13 residues long. The germline CDR1 and CDR2 sequences are SGHRS and YFSETQ.